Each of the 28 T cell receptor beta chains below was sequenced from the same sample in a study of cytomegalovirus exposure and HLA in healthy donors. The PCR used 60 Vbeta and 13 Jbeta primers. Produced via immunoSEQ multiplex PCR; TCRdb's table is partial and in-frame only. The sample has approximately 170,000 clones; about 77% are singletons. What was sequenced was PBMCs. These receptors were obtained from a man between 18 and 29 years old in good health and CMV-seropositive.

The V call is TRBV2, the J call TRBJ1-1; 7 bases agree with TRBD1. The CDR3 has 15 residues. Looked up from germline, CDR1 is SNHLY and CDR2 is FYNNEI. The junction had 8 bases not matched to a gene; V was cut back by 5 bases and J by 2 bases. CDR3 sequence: CASSQFSGGNTEAFF. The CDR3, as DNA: TGTGCCAGCAGTCAATTTTCAGGGGGTAACACTGAAGCTTTCTTT.

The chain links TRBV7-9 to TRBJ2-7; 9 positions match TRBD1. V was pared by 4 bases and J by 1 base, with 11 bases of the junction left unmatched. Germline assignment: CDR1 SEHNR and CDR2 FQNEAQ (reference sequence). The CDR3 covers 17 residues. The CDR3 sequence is CASSSNSGTGNSYEQYF. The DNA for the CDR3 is TGTGCCAGCAGCTCTAATTCCGGGACAGGGAATTCCTACGAGCAGTACTTC.

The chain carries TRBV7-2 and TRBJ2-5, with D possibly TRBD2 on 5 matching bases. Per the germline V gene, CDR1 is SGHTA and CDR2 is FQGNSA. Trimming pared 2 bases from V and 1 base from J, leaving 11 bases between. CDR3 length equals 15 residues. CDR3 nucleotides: TGTGCCAGCAGCTTAATTCCGGGGTTCCAAGAGACCCAGTACTTC. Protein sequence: CASSLIPGFQETQYF. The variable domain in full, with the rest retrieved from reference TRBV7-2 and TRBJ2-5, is GAGVSQSPSNKVTEKGKDVELRCDPISGHTALYWYRQSLGQGLEFLIYFQGNSAPDKSGLPSDRFSAERTGGSVSTLTIQRTQQEDSAVYLCASSLIPGFQETQYFGPGTRLLVL.

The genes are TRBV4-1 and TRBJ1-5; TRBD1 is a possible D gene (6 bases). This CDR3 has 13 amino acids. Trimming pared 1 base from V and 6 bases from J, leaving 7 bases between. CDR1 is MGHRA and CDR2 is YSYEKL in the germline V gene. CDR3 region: CASSQVRGQPQHF. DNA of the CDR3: TGCGCCAGCAGCCAAGTCAGGGGTCAGCCCCAGCATTTT.

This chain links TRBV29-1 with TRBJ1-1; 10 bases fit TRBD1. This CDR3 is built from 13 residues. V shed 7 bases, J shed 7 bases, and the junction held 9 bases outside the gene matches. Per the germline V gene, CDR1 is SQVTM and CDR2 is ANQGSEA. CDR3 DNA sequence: TGCAGCGGGACGACAGGGGGCATCAGTGAAGCTTTCTTT. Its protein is CSGTTGGISEAFF.

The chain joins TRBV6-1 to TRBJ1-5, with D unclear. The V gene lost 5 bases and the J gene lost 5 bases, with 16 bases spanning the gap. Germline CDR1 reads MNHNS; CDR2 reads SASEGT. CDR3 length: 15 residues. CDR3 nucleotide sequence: TGTGCCAGCAGTCTTACCACTGGGGAGCATCAGCCCCAGCATTTT. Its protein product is CASSLTTGEHQPQHF.

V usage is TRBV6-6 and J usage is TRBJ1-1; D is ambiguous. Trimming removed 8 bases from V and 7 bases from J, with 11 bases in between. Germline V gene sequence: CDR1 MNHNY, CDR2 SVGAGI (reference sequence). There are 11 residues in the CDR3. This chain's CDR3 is CASGPGREAFF. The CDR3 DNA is TGTGCCAGCGGCCCTGGGCGTGAAGCTTTCTTT.

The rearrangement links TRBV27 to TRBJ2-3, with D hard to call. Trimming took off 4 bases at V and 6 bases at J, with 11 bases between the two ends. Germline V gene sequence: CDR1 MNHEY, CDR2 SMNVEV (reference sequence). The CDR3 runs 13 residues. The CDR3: CASSYGVVDTQYF. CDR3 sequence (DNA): TGTGCCAGCAGTTATGGAGTTGTGGATACGCAGTATTTT.

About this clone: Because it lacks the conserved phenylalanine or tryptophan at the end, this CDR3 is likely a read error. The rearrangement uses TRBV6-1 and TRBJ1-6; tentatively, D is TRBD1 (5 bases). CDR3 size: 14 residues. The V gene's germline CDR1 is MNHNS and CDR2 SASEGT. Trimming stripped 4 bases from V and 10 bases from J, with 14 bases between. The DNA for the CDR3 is TGTGCCAGCAGTGGTGAAACAGGAGGGTCACCCCTCCACCTT. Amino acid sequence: CASSGETGGSPLHL.

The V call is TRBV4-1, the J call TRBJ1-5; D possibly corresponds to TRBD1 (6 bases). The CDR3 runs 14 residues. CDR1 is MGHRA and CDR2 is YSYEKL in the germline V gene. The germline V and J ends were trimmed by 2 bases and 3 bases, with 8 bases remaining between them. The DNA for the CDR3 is TGCGCCAGCAGCCAACCGGGACACAATCAGCCCCAGCATTTT. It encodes CASSQPGHNQPQHF.

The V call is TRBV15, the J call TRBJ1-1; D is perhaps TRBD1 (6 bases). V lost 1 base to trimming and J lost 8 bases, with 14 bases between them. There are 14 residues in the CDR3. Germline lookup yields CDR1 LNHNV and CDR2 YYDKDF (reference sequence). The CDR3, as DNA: TGTGCCACCAGCAGAGGGACAGTTTCGGGAGAAGCTTTCTTT. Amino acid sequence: CATSRGTVSGEAFF.

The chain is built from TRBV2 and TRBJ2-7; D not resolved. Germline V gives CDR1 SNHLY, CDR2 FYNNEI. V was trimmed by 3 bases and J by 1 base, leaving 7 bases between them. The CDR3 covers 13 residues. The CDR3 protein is CASSDIASYEQYF. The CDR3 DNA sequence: TGTGCCAGCAGTGATATAGCTTCCTACGAGCAGTACTTC.

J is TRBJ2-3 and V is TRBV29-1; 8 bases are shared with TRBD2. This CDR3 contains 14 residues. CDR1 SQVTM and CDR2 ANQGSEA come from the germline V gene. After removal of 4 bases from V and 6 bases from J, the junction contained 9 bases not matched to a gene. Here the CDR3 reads CSVAPTSAYDTQYF. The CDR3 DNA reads TGCAGCGTTGCCCCGACTAGCGCGTATGATACGCAGTATTTT.

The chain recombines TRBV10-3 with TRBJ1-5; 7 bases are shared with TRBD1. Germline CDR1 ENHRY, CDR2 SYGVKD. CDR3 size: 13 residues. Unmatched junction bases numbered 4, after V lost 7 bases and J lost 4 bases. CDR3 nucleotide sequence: TGTGCCATCACAGACAGGGCTAATCAGCCCCAGCATTTT. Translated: CAITDRANQPQHF.

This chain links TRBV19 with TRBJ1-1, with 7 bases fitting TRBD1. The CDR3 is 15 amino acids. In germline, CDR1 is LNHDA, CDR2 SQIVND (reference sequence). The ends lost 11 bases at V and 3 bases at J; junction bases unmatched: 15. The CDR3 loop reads CAVTRTGELDTEAFF. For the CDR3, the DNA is TGTGCCGTTACTCGGACAGGTGAATTGGACACTGAAGCTTTCTTT.

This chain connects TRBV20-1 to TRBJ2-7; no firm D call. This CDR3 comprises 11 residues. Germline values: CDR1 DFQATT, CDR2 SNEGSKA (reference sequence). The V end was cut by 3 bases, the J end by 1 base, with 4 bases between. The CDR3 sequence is CSASFSYEQYF. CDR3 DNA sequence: TGCAGTGCTAGCTTTTCCTACGAGCAGTACTTC.

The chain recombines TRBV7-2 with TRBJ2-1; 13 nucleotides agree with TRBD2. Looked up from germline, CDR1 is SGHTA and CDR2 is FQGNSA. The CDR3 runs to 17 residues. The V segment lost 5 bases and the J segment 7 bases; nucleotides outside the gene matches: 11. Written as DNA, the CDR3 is TGTGCCAGCAGCCAAACCCCGGGACTAGCGGGAAGAAATGAGCAGTTCTTC. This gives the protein CASSQTPGLAGRNEQFF.

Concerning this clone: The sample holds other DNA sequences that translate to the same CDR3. CDR3 loop: CASSVGAGNQPQHF. The CDR3 DNA reads as TGTGCCAGCAGCGTAGGGGCGGGGAATCAGCCCCAGCATTTT. This rearrangement joins TRBV9 to TRBJ1-5; D ambiguous. V was clipped by 0 bases and J by 4 bases, with 8 bases between them. This CDR3 spans 14 amino acids. In germline, CDR1 is SGDLS, CDR2 YYNGEE.

CDR3 coding DNA: TGTGCCAGCAGCGTAGGCCGGGAATACCAGCCCCAGCATTTT. Protein: CASSVGREYQPQHF. V and J are TRBV9 and TRBJ1-5, with D uncertain. The CDR3 runs to 14 residues. Between the trimmed V and J ends, which lost 0 bases and 7 bases, there was a span of 11 bases. CDR1 is SGDLS and CDR2 is YYNGEE in the germline V gene.

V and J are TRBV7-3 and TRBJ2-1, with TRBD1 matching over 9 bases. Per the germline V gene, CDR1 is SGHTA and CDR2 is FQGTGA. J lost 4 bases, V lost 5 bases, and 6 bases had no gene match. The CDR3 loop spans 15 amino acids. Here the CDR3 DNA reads TGTGCCAGCAGCCTAGGGACAGGGATATACAATGAGCAGTTCTTC. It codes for CASSLGTGIYNEQFF.

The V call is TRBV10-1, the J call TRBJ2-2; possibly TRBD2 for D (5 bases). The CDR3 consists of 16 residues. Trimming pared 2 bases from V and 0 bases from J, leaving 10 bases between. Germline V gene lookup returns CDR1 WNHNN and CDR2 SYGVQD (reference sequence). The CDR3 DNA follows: TGCGCCAGCAGTGAGGTAGCGTATCCGAACACCGGGGAGCTGTTTTTT. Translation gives CASSEVAYPNTGELFF.

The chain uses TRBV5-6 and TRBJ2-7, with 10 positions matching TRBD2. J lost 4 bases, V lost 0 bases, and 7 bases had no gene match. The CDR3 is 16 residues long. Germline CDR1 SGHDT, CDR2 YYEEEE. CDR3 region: CASSLESGRAGYEQYF. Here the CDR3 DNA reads TGTGCCAGCAGCTTGGAAAGCGGGAGGGCGGGGTACGAGCAGTACTTC.

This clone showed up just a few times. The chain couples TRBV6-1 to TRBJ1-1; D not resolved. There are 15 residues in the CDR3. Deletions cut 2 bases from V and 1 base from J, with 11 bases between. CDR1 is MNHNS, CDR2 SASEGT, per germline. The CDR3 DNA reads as TGTGCCAGCAGTGAATCCCTAAGCCCGAACACTGAAGCTTTCTTT. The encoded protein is CASSESLSPNTEAFF.

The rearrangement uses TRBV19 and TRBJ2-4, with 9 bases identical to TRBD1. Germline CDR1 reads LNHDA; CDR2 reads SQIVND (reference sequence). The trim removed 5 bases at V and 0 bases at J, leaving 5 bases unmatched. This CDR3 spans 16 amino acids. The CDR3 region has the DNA TGTGCCAGTAGTTTGACAGGGGGGGCAGCCAAAAACATTCAGTACTTC. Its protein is CASSLTGGAAKNIQYF.

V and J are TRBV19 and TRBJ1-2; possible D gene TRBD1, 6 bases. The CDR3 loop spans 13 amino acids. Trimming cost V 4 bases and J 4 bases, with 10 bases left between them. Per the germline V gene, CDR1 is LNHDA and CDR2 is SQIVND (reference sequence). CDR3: CASSNRVGYGYTF. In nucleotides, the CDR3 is TGTGCCAGTAGTAACAGGGTTGGCTATGGCTACACCTTC.

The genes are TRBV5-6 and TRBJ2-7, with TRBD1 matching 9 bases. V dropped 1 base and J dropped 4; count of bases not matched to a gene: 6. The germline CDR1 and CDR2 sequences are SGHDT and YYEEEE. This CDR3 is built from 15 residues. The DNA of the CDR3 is TGTGCCAGCAGCTTGTCGGACAGGGGTAAATACGAGCAGTACTTC. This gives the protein CASSLSDRGKYEQYF.

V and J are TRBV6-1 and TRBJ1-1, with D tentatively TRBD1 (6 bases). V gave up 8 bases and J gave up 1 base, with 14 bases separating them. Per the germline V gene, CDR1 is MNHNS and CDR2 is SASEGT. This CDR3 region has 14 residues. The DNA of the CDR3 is TGTGCCAGCGAGTTCACACAGGGGAACACTGAAGCTTTCTTT. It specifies CASEFTQGNTEAFF.

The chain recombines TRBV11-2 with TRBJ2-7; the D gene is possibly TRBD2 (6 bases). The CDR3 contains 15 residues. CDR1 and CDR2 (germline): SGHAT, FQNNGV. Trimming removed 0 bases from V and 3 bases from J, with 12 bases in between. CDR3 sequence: CASSLDRGGYYEQYF. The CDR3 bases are TGTGCCAGCAGCTTAGATCGCGGAGGGTACTACGAGCAGTACTTC. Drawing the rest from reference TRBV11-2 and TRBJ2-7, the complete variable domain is EAGVAQSPRYKIIEKRQSVAFWCNPISGHATLYWYQQILGQGPKLLIQFQNNGVVDDSQLPKDRFSAERLKGVDSTLKIQPAKLEDSAVYLCASSLDRGGYYEQYFGPGTRLTVT.